One T cell receptor (beta chain) is described in this entry. As yet, its antigen is unknown. After extraction with the RNeasy kit, roughly 0.45 to 1 ug of the RNA was reverse transcribed using random hexamers. Multiplex PCR with immunoSEQ amplified the TCR beta CDR3 across 54 Vbeta and 13 Jbeta. TCRdb processed the immunoSEQ multiplex PCR reads anew with MiXCR; each CDR3 protein has one entry. The sample lists about 150,000 distinct CDR3 sequences; around 95% were seen once. The record originates from a study of CD8 T cells in Susac syndrome. Overall study: Sequenced Susac syndrome patients included 5 or 6 with clinically active disease and eight in remission. Study outcomes and limitations: The study acknowledged a relatively small number of individuals in its TCR sequencing and HLA analysis.

Negative isolation was used for CD8+ and CD4+ T cells, and FACS enrichment was applied to TEMRA cells. This CDR3 is built from 14 residues. V lost 7 bases to trimming and J lost 3 bases, with 17 bases between them. CDR1 and CDR2 (germline): SGHNT, YYREEE (reference sequence). The sequenced material came from CD4+ T cells from PBMCs. The chain has TRBV5-4 and TRBJ2-7; D is possibly TRBD1 (6 bases). The receptor was derived from a human donor with Susac syndrome. CDR3 residues: CASARWGPDYEQYF. CDR3 nucleotide sequence: TGTGCCAGCGCCCGGTGGGGGCCAGACTACGAGCAGTACTTC. Full variable domain (missing parts from reference TRBV5-4 and TRBJ2-7): ETGVTQSPTHLIKTRGQQVTLRCSSQSGHNTVSWYQQALGQGPQFIFQYYREEENGRGNFPPRFSGLQFPNYSSELNVNALELDDSALYLCASARWGPDYEQYFGPGTRLTVT.